The entry below describes one T cell receptor beta chain. This specimen belongs to a study of blood T cell repertoires in COVID-19. Trimming took off 6 bases at V and 5 bases at J, with 18 bases between the two ends. The CDR3 has 14 amino acids. Germline V CDR1 and CDR2: SQVTM, ANQGSEA. Source study methods: By means of reference gene primer amplification, nucleated cell counts were estimated. The repertoire was sequenced with immunoSEQ multiplex PCR; TCRdb's copy has only in-frame clones and lacks some. Clone size and V and J calls were adopted from that table, with D and trimming inferred from the DNA. The repertoire holds about 200,000 clones, with roughly 88% as singletons. Patients at the Seattle site were enrolled during active infection and followed longitudinally.

Specimen: peripheral blood. This clonotype was obtained from a man between 45 and 60 years old with COVID-19, enrolled during active disease. This rearrangement joins TRBV29-1 to TRBJ2-3, with D perhaps TRBD2 (6 bases). This CDR3 reads CSVPQGGKVDTQYF. In DNA, the CDR3 is TGCAGCGTCCCCCAGGGCGGGAAGGTAGATACGCAGTATTTT.